Shown below are 3 T cell receptor beta chains from a single sample sequenced in a study of blood T cell repertoires in COVID-19. Data came from immunoSEQ multiplex PCR; TCRdb stores just in-frame clones and leaves some out. The table includes some 170,000 clones, approximately 85% detected once. Material: PBMCs or T cells enriched from blood (not recorded which). The receptors here all came from a man aged 40-49 years who had recovered from COVID-19.

This chain connects TRBV5-1 to TRBJ2-7; 9 bases fit TRBD1. V was clipped by 4 bases and J by 2 bases; unmatched bases: 10. Germline V gene data show CDR1 as SGHRS and CDR2 as YFSETQ. CDR3 length: 16 residues. As DNA, the CDR3 is TGCGCCAGCAGCCATTCACCGGGACAGGGAACCTACGAGCAGTACTTC. Residues: CASSHSPGQGTYEQYF.

This chain joins TRBV7-9 and TRBJ2-3; D is unresolved. The ends were cut back, 3 bases at V and 6 bases at J, with 10 bases in the middle. The CDR3 is 13 residues long. Germline V lookup: CDR1 SEHNR, CDR2 FQNEAQ (reference sequence). CDR3: CASSLTGSDTQYF. CDR3 sequence (DNA): TGTGCCAGCAGCTTGACTGGGTCTGATACGCAGTATTTT.

The V call is TRBV10-3, the J call TRBJ2-2; TRBD2 might be the D (7 bases). The CDR3 is 17 residues long. Trimming left V 2 bases short and J 5 bases short, with 18 bases between. Germline V gene data show CDR1 as ENHRY and CDR2 as SYGVKD. CDR3 in amino acids: CAISEELAGQGTGELFF. In nucleotides, the CDR3 is TGTGCCATCAGTGAGGAATTAGCGGGCCAGGGGACCGGGGAGCTGTTTTTT.